The 3 T cell receptor beta chains given below trace back to one sample, sequenced in a study of cytomegalovirus exposure and HLA in healthy donors. PCR used 60 Vbeta primers and 13 Jbeta primers. The assay was immunoSEQ multiplex PCR, and TCRdb's table has in-frame clones only and misses some. The table includes around 85,000 clones, approximately 80% detected once. The specimen was PBMCs. These receptor sequences come from a man aged 50 to 60 in good health and CMV-seropositive.

For this clone: The sample has other DNA sequences that encode this CDR3 too. This chain uses TRBV5-1 with TRBJ2-2; D is perhaps TRBD2 (5 bases). V was cut by 0 bases and J by 3 bases, with 15 bases left in between. In germline, CDR1 is SGHRS, CDR2 YFSETQ. CDR3 length: 17 residues. The CDR3 here is CASSLASLVSHTGELFF. CDR3 DNA: TGCGCCAGCAGCTTGGCCTCACTAGTTAGCCACACCGGGGAGCTGTTTTTT.

The genes are TRBV7-9 and TRBJ2-3; D might be TRBD1 (6 bases). The CDR3 spans 16 residues. Trimming removed 4 bases at V and 1 base at J, with 15 bases between. Germline CDR1 is SEHNR and CDR2 is FQNEAQ (reference sequence). CDR3 amino acids: CASSSRQDRRTDTQYF. DNA of the CDR3: TGTGCCAGCAGCTCTAGACAGGATCGCCGCACAGATACGCAGTATTTT. Full variable domain (remainder filled in from reference TRBV7-9 and TRBJ2-3): DTGVSQNPRHKITKRGQNVTFRCDPISEHNRLYWYRQTLGQGPEFLTYFQNEAQLEKSRLLSDRFSAERPKGSFSTLEIQRTEQGDSAMYLCASSSRQDRRTDTQYFGPGTRLTVL.

V and J are TRBV7-2 and TRBJ2-3; no clear D gene. Germline CDR1 SGHTA, CDR2 FQGNSA. Trimming removed 5 bases from V and 4 bases from J, with 7 bases in between. The CDR3 totals 12 residues. CDR3 protein: CASSASSDTQYF. Written as DNA, the CDR3 is TGTGCCAGCAGCGCCAGTTCAGATACGCAGTATTTT.